Below are 16 T cell receptor beta chains sequenced from a single sample in a study of cytomegalovirus exposure and HLA in healthy donors. Primers: 60 Vbeta forward and 13 Jbeta reverse. Profiling relied on immunoSEQ multiplex PCR, and the TCRdb table lists in-frame clones only, not all of them. The sample consists of some 200,000 clones, approximately 84% of them appearing once. The specimen was PBMCs. Every receptor here comes from a man over 45 in good health and CMV-seronegative.

The genes are TRBV5-1 and TRBJ2-6; 7 nucleotides align to TRBD1. V lost 4 bases, J lost 2 bases, and 3 bases stayed unmatched. CDR1 is SGHRS and CDR2 is YFSETQ in the germline V gene. The length of the CDR3 is 15 residues. The DNA of the CDR3 is TGCGCCAGCAGCCCAGGACAGGCTGGGGCCAACGTCCTGACTTTC. Its protein product is CASSPGQAGANVLTF.

This chain joins TRBV28 and TRBJ1-6; TRBD1 might be the D (5 bases). V lost 3 bases to trimming and J lost 8 bases, with 11 bases between them. The CDR3 is made up of 14 amino acids. Germline loops: CDR1 MDHEN, CDR2 SYDVKM. CDR3 sequence: CASSFSRVHSPLHF. The CDR3, as DNA: TGTGCCAGCAGTTTCAGCAGGGTGCATTCACCCCTCCACTTT. The variable domain in full, completed from reference TRBV28 and TRBJ1-6, reads DVKVTQSSRYLVKRTGEKVFLECVQDMDHENMFWYRQDPGLGLRLIYFSYDVKMKEKGDIPEGYSVSREKKERFSLILESASTNQTSMYLCASSFSRVHSPLHFGNGTRLTVT.

The rearrangement joins TRBV27 to TRBJ1-5; possibly TRBD1 for D (5 bases). With 3 bases removed from V and 6 bases from J, the gap between germline ends came to 15 bases. This CDR3 comprises 15 residues. Germline V gene lookup returns CDR1 MNHEY and CDR2 SMNVEV (reference sequence). In DNA, the CDR3 is TGTGCCAGCAGTTTGGGGGGGAGGGAGAGTCAGCCCCAGCATTTT. It yields the protein CASSLGGRESQPQHF.

The chain is built from TRBV6-5 and TRBJ1-1, with D perhaps TRBD1 (5 bases). The CDR3 runs 15 residues. Between the trimmed V and J ends, which lost 5 bases and 1 base, there was a span of 14 bases. The germline V gene encodes CDR1 MNHEY and CDR2 SVGAGI. CDR3 in amino acids: CASSHSDTGNTEAFF. The CDR3 DNA reads TGTGCCAGCAGTCATTCGGACACCGGGAACACTGAAGCTTTCTTT.

This clone was seen a handful of times. The V and J genes are TRBV5-5 and TRBJ2-7, with D maybe TRBD2 (5 bases). V gave up 0 bases and J gave up 2 bases, with 9 bases separating them. Germline V gene data show CDR1 as SGHKS and CDR2 as YYEKEE (reference sequence). CDR3 size: 14 residues. Here the CDR3 DNA reads TGTGCCAGCAGCTTGGCCCCCGGGACCTACGAGCAGTACTTC. Protein: CASSLAPGTYEQYF. Drawing the rest from reference TRBV5-5 and TRBJ2-7, the complete variable domain is DAGVTQSPTHLIKTRGQQVTLRCSPISGHKSVSWYQQVLGQGPQFIFQYYEKEERGRGNFPDRFSARQFPNYSSELNVNALLLGDSALYLCASSLAPGTYEQYFGPGTRLTVT.

This clone has just a few counts. V usage is TRBV5-4 and J usage is TRBJ2-6; possibly TRBD1 for D (5 bases). This CDR3 comprises 19 residues. Deletions cut 4 bases from V and 2 bases from J, with 22 bases between. Germline values: CDR1 SGHNT, CDR2 YYREEE (reference sequence). Written as DNA, the CDR3 is TGTGCCAGCAGCCATATGATGTTGTGGGGCGGCCCTGGGGCCAACGTCCTGACTTTC. Translating it yields CASSHMMLWGGPGANVLTF.

V gene TRBV2 combines with J gene TRBJ1-6; no firm D call. The germline CDR1 and CDR2 sequences are SNHLY and FYNNEI. V lost 11 bases, J lost 14 bases, and 10 bases lay in between. This CDR3 has 9 amino acids. This chain's CDR3 is CAQRMTLHF. In DNA form, the CDR3 reads TGTGCCCAGCGTATGACCCTCCACTTT.

This clone was seen more than once but under ten times. The CDR3 region has the DNA TGTGCCAGCAGCCAGGGACACCTATACGAGCAGTACTTC. Translation: CASSQGHLYEQYF. The V gene is TRBV6-5, the J gene TRBJ2-7, with TRBD1 as a possible D gene (6 bases). Germline lookup yields CDR1 MNHEY and CDR2 SVGAGI. The CDR3 loop spans 13 amino acids. V was trimmed by 6 bases and J by 4 bases, leaving 13 bases between them.

The V gene is TRBV11-3, the J gene TRBJ2-2; the D gene is possibly TRBD2 (5 bases). V lost 5 bases, J lost 3 bases, and 10 bases lay in between. Per germline, CDR1 SGHNT and CDR2 YENEEA. The CDR3 extends over 14 amino acids. The CDR3 loop is CASSRSGHTGELFF. CDR3 bases: TGTGCCAGCAGCCGGAGCGGTCACACCGGGGAGCTGTTTTTT.

This CDR3 reads CASSPFSTSGGAGTQYF. CDR3 sequence (DNA): TGTGCCAGCAGCCCCTTCTCGACTAGCGGGGGGGCGGGTACGCAGTATTTT. V is TRBV7-2 and J is TRBJ2-3; 14 bases match TRBD2. CDR3 length equals 17 residues. V shed 5 bases and J 8 bases; nucleotides not matched to a gene: 12. Germline CDR1 reads SGHTA; CDR2 reads FQGNSA.

This clone was found a few times. The rearrangement links TRBV4-3 to TRBJ1-4, with TRBD1 matching over 8 bases. With V trimmed by 5 bases and J by 7 bases, 6 bases remained unmatched. Germline CDR1 and CDR2: LGHNA and YSLEER. This CDR3 is built from 14 residues. The CDR3 reads CASSNAGTGEKLFF. The CDR3 DNA reads as TGCGCCAGCAGCAATGCTGGGACAGGTGAAAAACTGTTTTTT.

This chain links TRBV19 with TRBJ2-1; TRBD1 aligns across 8 bases. Trimming at V came to 4 bases and at J to 7 bases, leaving 3 bases not matched to a gene. This CDR3 is 13 amino acids long. Per the germline V gene, CDR1 is LNHDA and CDR2 is SQIVND (reference sequence). The CDR3 sequence is CASSTDRGNEQFF. DNA of the CDR3: TGTGCCAGTAGTACCGACAGGGGTAATGAGCAGTTCTTC. Full variable domain (rest looked up from reference TRBV19 and TRBJ2-1): DGGITQSPKYLFRKEGQNVTLSCEQNLNHDAMYWYRQDPGQGLRLIYYSQIVNDFQKGDIAEGYSVSREKKESFPLTVTSAQKNPTAFYLCASSTDRGNEQFFGPGTRLTVL.

The chain recombines TRBV19 with TRBJ1-1; no clear D gene. The V gene lost 3 bases and the J gene lost 5 bases, with 7 bases spanning the gap. The germline CDR1 and CDR2 sequences are LNHDA and SQIVND (reference sequence). The CDR3 totals 12 residues. The CDR3 here is CASSIEGTEAFF. CDR3 in DNA: TGTGCCAGTAGTATCGAGGGAACTGAAGCTTTCTTT.

This clone has just a few counts. J is TRBJ1-2 and V is TRBV19, with TRBD1 matching 10 bases. J gave up 7 bases and V 5 bases, and 7 bases lay outside the gene matches. CDR3 length: 14 amino acids. CDR1 is LNHDA, CDR2 SQIVND, per germline (reference sequence). DNA for the CDR3: TGTGCCAGTAGTTATGACAGGGGGCGCCCTGGCTACACCTTC. Its protein product is CASSYDRGRPGYTF.

This clone was recorded once. The chain recombines TRBV10-3 with TRBJ1-6; D is possibly TRBD1 (6 bases). V lost 4 bases and J 4 bases, leaving 17 bases between the germline ends. CDR3 length: 17 residues. CDR1 ENHRY and CDR2 SYGVKD come from the germline V gene. This CDR3 reads CAISARSAGQYNSPLHF. The CDR3 DNA reads as TGTGCCATCAGTGCAAGGTCAGCTGGACAGTATAATTCACCCCTCCACTTT.

This chain connects TRBV6-6 to TRBJ1-3; maybe TRBD1 (5 bases). V lost 7 bases to trimming and J lost 9 bases, with 16 bases between them. The CDR3 is made up of 13 amino acids. Germline V gene sequence: CDR1 MNHNY, CDR2 SVGAGI (reference sequence). The CDR3 loop is CASTQGSLGTIYF. CDR3 nucleotide sequence: TGTGCCAGCACCCAGGGTTCCTTAGGCACCATATATTTT.